Below are 28 T cell receptor beta chains sequenced from a single sample in a study of T cells in Graves' hyperthyroidism and ophthalmopathy. TCR beta CDR3 regions were amplified from RNA transcripts. The TCR CDR3 was amplified in a first-round RT-PCR using the HTBI primer set. TCRdb reprocessed the multiplex PCR reads with MiXCR, giving one entry per CDR3 protein. The sample includes about 690,000 distinct CDR3 sequences, approximately 15% of them seen just once. Sample: blood. The receptors come from a man aged 50-60 years with Graves' hyperthyroidism.

In its sample, this clonotype was seen a few times. The rearrangement uses TRBV5-1 and TRBJ2-2; tentatively, D is TRBD1 or TRBD2 (5 bases each). The CDR3 sequence is 14 residues long. Trimming left V 3 bases short and J 9 bases short, with 15 bases between. The germline V gene encodes CDR1 SGHRS and CDR2 YFSETQ. The CDR3 coding sequence is TGCGCCAGCAGCTCGGGACCCCCTACGAGGGAGCTGTTTTTT. It specifies CASSSGPPTRELFF.

This clonotype has at least ten counts. V gene TRBV25-1 combines with J gene TRBJ2-1, with 7 bases fitting TRBD1. Germline V CDR1 and CDR2: MGHDK, SYGVNS. V gave up 6 bases and J gave up 8 bases; unmatched junction bases: 10. The CDR3 totals 14 residues. The chain's CDR3 is CASRTGSLGDEQFF. CDR3 bases: TGTGCCAGCAGGACAGGGTCCCTAGGAGATGAGCAGTTCTTC.

This clonotype was recorded at least ten times. CDR3 sequence reads: CASSLAEGLAGTYEQYF. The CDR3 nucleotides are TGTGCCAGCAGCTTAGCGGAAGGCCTAGCGGGCACCTACGAGCAGTACTTC. V and J are TRBV7-9 and TRBJ2-7; 8 nucleotides agree with TRBD2. The CDR3 runs 17 residues. J was trimmed by 2 bases and V by 0 bases; bases with no gene match: 9. CDR1 SEHNR and CDR2 FQNEAQ come from the germline V gene (reference sequence).

This clonotype was counted ten times or more. The chain couples TRBV7-9 to TRBJ2-5, with 13 bases matching TRBD2. V shed 0 bases, J shed 7 bases, and the junction held 11 bases outside the gene matches. CDR1 SEHNR and CDR2 FQNEAQ come from the germline V gene (reference sequence). This CDR3 is built from 18 residues. The CDR3 DNA reads as TGTGCCAGCAGCTTAGCATCGTTCGGGACTAGCGGGAACGTGACCCAGTACTTC. Its translation is CASSLASFGTSGNVTQYF.

The sample holds a few counts of this clonotype. The gene calls are TRBV6-2 or TRBV6-3 and TRBJ2-3, with 7 bases aligning to TRBD2. Germline V gene sequence: CDR1 MNHEY, CDR2 SVGEGT. V lost 2 bases to trimming and J lost 7 bases; unmatched junction nucleotides: 6. CDR3 length: 14 residues. Here the CDR3 reads CASSYAASGHTQYF. In nucleotides, the CDR3 is TGTGCCAGCAGTTACGCGGCTAGCGGCCATACGCAGTATTTT.

V usage is TRBV5-1 and J usage is TRBJ2-1, with TRBD2 matching 12 bases. CDR1 and CDR2 from the germline V gene are SGHRS and YFSETQ. Trimming at V came to 4 bases and at J to 6 bases, leaving 5 bases not matched to a gene. This CDR3 spans 15 amino acids. The CDR3 here is CASSPLAGGSNEQFF. The CDR3 DNA sequence: TGCGCCAGCAGCCCCCTAGCGGGAGGGAGCAATGAGCAGTTCTTC.

The chain recombines TRBV20-1 with TRBJ2-3; 13 bases map to TRBD2. Germline CDR1 is DFQATT and CDR2 is SNEGSKA (reference sequence). The CDR3 is 15 amino acids. The trim removed 6 bases at V and 5 bases at J, leaving 8 bases unmatched. CDR3 DNA: TGCAGTGCCCGAGGACTAGCGGGAGTTCTAGATACGCAGTATTTT. It is translated as CSARGLAGVLDTQYF.

The chain combines TRBV27 with TRBJ2-4, with a weak D call TRBD2 (5 bases). Between the trimmed V and J ends, which lost 5 bases and 0 bases, there was a span of 20 bases. This CDR3 has 18 residues. Per germline, CDR1 MNHEY and CDR2 SMNVEV (reference sequence). The CDR3 DNA is TGTGCCAGCAGTCCCTCGGGTTTGAGGGTGCTAGCCAAAAACATTCAGTACTTC. It codes for CASSPSGLRVLAKNIQYF.

The table lists this clonotype with many counts. J is TRBJ2-7 and V is TRBV27; TRBD2 is a possible D gene (5 bases). This CDR3 comprises 16 residues. V dropped 8 bases and J dropped 3 bases, with 23 bases sitting between them. The germline V gene encodes CDR1 MNHEY and CDR2 SMNVEV (reference sequence). CDR3 amino acids: CASGVDYQSSFYEQYF. CDR3 DNA: TGTGCCAGCGGAGTCGACTACCAATCTAGTTTCTACGAGCAGTACTTC.

This clonotype was found a few times. The chain employs TRBV4-1 and TRBJ2-5; perhaps TRBD2 as D (5 bases). This CDR3 region has 14 residues. In germline, CDR1 is MGHRA, CDR2 YSYEKL. V was pared by 3 bases and J by 0 bases, with 8 bases between. The CDR3 loop is CASSHPGNQETQYF. In DNA, the CDR3 is TGCGCCAGCAGCCACCCGGGAAACCAAGAGACCCAGTACTTC.

This clonotype was seen ten or more times. The chain links TRBV10-3 to TRBJ2-7; D is unresolved. Germline V CDR1 and CDR2: ENHRY, SYGVKD. V lost 3 bases to trimming and J lost 5 bases, with 11 bases between them. The CDR3 sequence is 13 residues long. The CDR3 DNA reads TGTGCCATCAGTGAACAGCCCCACCACGAGCAGTACTTC. Amino acid sequence: CAISEQPHHEQYF.

There are a few counts of this clonotype. CDR3 in DNA: TGTGCCAGCAGCTTAACAGCGGGAAGAAATACGCAGTATTTT. Translated, it gives CASSLTAGRNTQYF. The chain links TRBV7-3 to TRBJ2-3, with 7 bases that match TRBD2. The junction had 4 bases not matched to a gene; V was cut back by 0 bases and J by 7 bases. Germline CDR1 and CDR2: SGHTA and FQGTGA. The CDR3 extends over 14 amino acids. The full variable domain, its missing parts supplied by reference TRBV7-3 and TRBJ2-3, is GAGVSQTPSNKVTEKGKYVELRCDPISGHTALYWYRQSLGQGPEFLIYFQGTGAADDSGLPNDRFFAVRPEGSVSTLKIQRTERGDSAVYLCASSLTAGRNTQYFGPGTRLTVL.

This clonotype has just a few counts. The rearrangement links TRBV20-1 to TRBJ2-1, with D possibly matching TRBD2 (5 bases). Trimming shortened V by 3 bases and J by 0 bases, and 6 bases separated the two germline ends. Germline lookup yields CDR1 DFQATT and CDR2 SNEGSKA (reference sequence). This CDR3 is 13 amino acids long. The CDR3 loop reads CSASGGSYNEQFF. In nucleotides, the CDR3 is TGCAGTGCTAGCGGAGGCTCCTACAATGAGCAGTTCTTC.

This chain joins TRBV4-3 and TRBJ2-1; 7 nucleotides agree with TRBD2. CDR1 is LGHNA, CDR2 YSLEER, per germline. Losses at the gene ends were 5 bases for V and 7 bases for J; bases not matched to a gene: 17. The CDR3 sequence is 17 residues long. The CDR3 DNA reads TGCGCCAGCAGCTTAGCCCTGGTTTTTGGCGGGAGAAATGAGCAGTTCTTC. It codes for CASSLALVFGGRNEQFF.

This clonotype was recorded at least ten times. This chain joins TRBV4-2 and TRBJ2-7; D uncertain. V lost 0 bases, J lost 7 bases, and 10 bases lay in between. The CDR3 totals 13 residues. Germline V lookup: CDR1 LGHNA, CDR2 YNFKEQ. CDR3 sequence: CASSQDIGGEQYF. The CDR3 bases are TGTGCCAGCAGCCAAGATATCGGTGGAGAGCAGTACTTC.

This clonotype was seen repeatedly, ten times or more. This chain uses TRBV7-2 with TRBJ2-2; TRBD2 agrees at 9 bases. The V and J ends lost 6 bases and 4 bases, in that order; junction bases with no gene match: 6. Germline V gene data show CDR1 as SGHTA and CDR2 as FQGNSA. CDR3 length: 15 residues. CDR3 in DNA: TGTGCCAGCAGGCTAGCGGGGAGGGGCACCGGGGAGCTGTTTTTT. Translation gives CASRLAGRGTGELFF.

This clonotype has ten or more counts. This chain joins TRBV18 and TRBJ2-7; D ambiguous. This CDR3 is 13 amino acids long. CDR1 is KGHSH and CDR2 is LQKENI in the germline V gene. Trimming left V 5 bases short and J 3 bases short, with 11 bases between. The CDR3 DNA reads as TGTGCCAGCTCAGCCTCTGTGGGCTACGAGCAGTACTTC. This translates into CASSASVGYEQYF.

CDR3 nucleotides: TGTGCCAGTATCCCTCATAGCATGAACACTGAAGCTTTCTTT. Encoded protein: CASIPHSMNTEAFF. The rearrangement links TRBV19 to TRBJ1-1; D is uncertain. Between the trimmed V and J ends, which lost 7 bases and 0 bases, there was a span of 12 bases. CDR3 size: 14 residues. CDR1 LNHDA and CDR2 SQIVND come from the germline V gene (reference sequence).

The V and J genes are TRBV24-1 and TRBJ1-2, with D possibly matching TRBD1 (6 bases). The CDR3 sequence is 13 residues long. Trimming stripped 10 bases from V and 2 bases from J, with 13 bases between. CDR1 is KGHDR and CDR2 is SFDVKD in the germline V gene. As DNA, the CDR3 is TGTGCCACGAGCCCCGACAGGAACTATGGCTACACCTTC. Protein: CATSPDRNYGYTF.

This clonotype was observed once. The chain uses TRBV30 and TRBJ1-1; maybe TRBD1 (5 bases). Germline V CDR1 and CDR2: GTSNPN, SVGIG (reference sequence). The CDR3 runs to 11 residues. The germline V and J ends were trimmed by 4 bases and 5 bases, with 8 bases remaining between them. CDR3 sequence: CAWIRGTEAFF. CDR3 DNA sequence: TGTGCCTGGATTAGGGGAACTGAAGCTTTCTTT.

This clonotype was seen repeatedly, ten times or more. This sequence joins TRBV19 and TRBJ2-1; D is perhaps TRBD1 (6 bases). The V gene's germline CDR1 is LNHDA and CDR2 SQIVND (reference sequence). The V and J ends lost 7 bases and 4 bases respectively, with 14 bases between them. The CDR3 has 14 amino acids. CDR3 sequence: CASMVGQPYNEQFF. CDR3 nucleotide sequence: TGTGCCAGTATGGTTGGACAGCCGTACAATGAGCAGTTCTTC.

The chain is built from TRBV20-1 and TRBJ2-7; 13 nucleotides align to TRBD2. V lost 2 bases and J lost 2; bases outside the gene matches: 3. Per the germline V gene, CDR1 is DFQATT and CDR2 is SNEGSKA (reference sequence). The CDR3 has 15 residues. The CDR3 sequence is CSARPTSGRAYEQYF. For the CDR3, the DNA is TGCAGTGCTAGACCAACTAGCGGGAGGGCCTACGAGCAGTACTTC.

This clonotype was detected many times. CDR3 protein: CASSPGPTGTQYF. The CDR3 nucleotides read TGTGCCAGCAGTCCGGGGCCCACCGGTACGCAGTATTTT. This chain links TRBV28 with TRBJ2-3; D possibly matches TRBD1 or TRBD2 (5 bases each). The V end lost 5 bases, the J end lost 8 bases, and 14 bases lay between the germline ends. The length of the CDR3 is 13 residues. Per the germline V gene, CDR1 is MDHEN and CDR2 is SYDVKM. The whole variable domain, remainder taken from reference TRBV28 and TRBJ2-3, is DVKVTQSSRYLVKRTGEKVFLECVQDMDHENMFWYRQDPGLGLRLIYFSYDVKMKEKGDIPEGYSVSREKKERFSLILESASTNQTSMYLCASSPGPTGTQYFGPGTRLTVL.

This clonotype has just a few counts. The chain recombines TRBV5-1 with TRBJ2-3; D is possibly TRBD1 or TRBD2 (5 bases each). The germline CDR1 and CDR2 sequences are SGHRS and YFSETQ. The V gene lost 2 bases and the J gene lost 4 bases, with 14 bases spanning the gap. CDR3 length equals 15 residues. In nucleotides, the CDR3 is TGCGCCAGCAGCTTAGGCCCAACGGGGCCAGATACGCAGTATTTT. It encodes CASSLGPTGPDTQYF.

This clonotype came up many times. The V call is TRBV2, the J call TRBJ2-1; TRBD2 might be the D (6 bases). This CDR3 region has 15 residues. Germline loops: CDR1 SNHLY, CDR2 FYNNEI. V gave up 0 bases and J gave up 6 bases, with 12 bases separating them. As DNA, the CDR3 is TGTGCCAGCAGTGAAGCGCGGGGAGAGCTCAATGAGCAGTTCTTC. It is translated as CASSEARGELNEQFF.

The chain employs TRBV7-2 and TRBJ2-5; 13 bases map to TRBD2. The CDR3 sequence is 17 residues long. Germline loops: CDR1 SGHTA, CDR2 FQGNSA. The V and J ends lost 1 base and 5 bases, in that order; junction bases with no gene match: 7. The CDR3 loop reads CASSLGGLAGNTETQYF. The CDR3 coding sequence is TGTGCCAGCAGCTTAGGGGGACTAGCGGGAAATACTGAGACCCAGTACTTC.

This clonotype was detected ten times or more. The chain joins TRBV12-3 or TRBV12-4 to TRBJ1-4; D not resolved. Deletions cut 2 bases from V and 2 bases from J, with 9 bases between. The CDR3 spans 15 residues. The DNA of the CDR3 is TGTGCCAGCAGTTTATTTCCCGGGACTAATGAAAAACTGTTTTTT. Translating gives CASSLFPGTNEKLFF.

This clonotype was found many times. The chain has TRBV2 and TRBJ2-1; D gene uncertain. The V gene lost 1 base and the J gene lost 0 bases, with 10 bases spanning the gap. The germline V gene has CDR1 SNHLY and CDR2 FYNNEI. This CDR3 contains 16 residues. CDR3 in DNA: TGTGCCAGCAGTGAAGGACCAAGTAGCTCCTACAATGAGCAGTTCTTC. Protein: CASSEGPSSSYNEQFF. Complete variable domain (other parts from reference TRBV2 and TRBJ2-1): EPEVTQTPSHQVTQMGQEVILRCVPISNHLYFYWYRQILGQKVEFLVSFYNNEISEKSEIFDDQFSVERPDGSNFTLKIRSTKLEDSAMYFCASSEGPSSSYNEQFFGPGTRLTVL.